The 8 T cell receptor beta chains given below trace back to one sample, sequenced in a study of T cells expressing NK-cell markers. After re-calling the 5' RACE reads, TCRdb lists one entry per CDR3 protein, DNA absent. The sample includes 350,000 to 400,000 distinct CDR3 sequences. Sequenced sample: blood T cells: a sorted CD56 or NKG2C T cell subset, CD4+ or CD8+ T cells, or bulk PBMC T cells (not recorded which). The receptor set was obtained from a woman in her fifties or sixties in good health.

CDR3 protein: CASSPLAGGGNEQFF. The chain carries TRBV6-1 and TRBJ2-1; TCRdb lists TRBD2, though no DNA is available to test this call. This CDR3 has 15 residues. CDR1 and CDR2 from the germline V gene are MNHNS and SASEGT.

This chain connects TRBV7-2 to TRBJ2-1; TCRdb selects TRBD2, and the lack of DNA leaves this call unchecked. The CDR3 has 11 residues. Germline V CDR1 and CDR2: SGHTA, FQGNSA. The CDR3 sequence: CASSRGLAVFF.

The CDR3: CASSPDRGITEAFF. This sequence joins TRBV5-1 and TRBJ1-1; the TRBD1 assignment by TCRdb is unverifiable without DNA. Per the germline V gene, CDR1 is SGHRS and CDR2 is YFSETQ. This CDR3 is built from 14 residues.

The chain links TRBV7-8 to TRBJ2-5; the D gene TCRdb calls, TRBD2, cannot be checked with no DNA. CDR3 size: 18 residues. From germline, CDR1 is SGHVS and CDR2 FQNEAQ. CDR3 in amino acids: CASSLELGSGRASETQYF.

The chain uses TRBV5-1 and TRBJ2-4; the TCRdb D gene call, TRBD1, has no DNA to confirm it. This CDR3 has 17 residues. Germline CDR1 SGHRS, CDR2 YFSETQ. The CDR3 sequence: CASKGGSNEIAKNIQYF.

The chain uses TRBV5-1 and TRBJ1-1; TCRdb outputs TRBD1, but without DNA this stays unchecked. Germline assignment: CDR1 SGHRS and CDR2 YFSETQ. The CDR3 loop spans 14 amino acids. CDR3 region: CASSDSRTNTEAFF.

The chain combines TRBV6-5 with TRBJ2-7; TCRdb names TRBD1, which stays unverified in the absence of DNA. CDR3 length: 13 residues. Germline CDR1 and CDR2: MNHEY and SVGAGI. The CDR3 region is CASSRPRGGDQYF.

This chain joins TRBV7-8 and TRBJ2-7. The germline V gene encodes CDR1 SGHVS and CDR2 FQNEAQ. This CDR3 is built from 13 residues. Here the CDR3 reads CASSQTSSYEQYF.